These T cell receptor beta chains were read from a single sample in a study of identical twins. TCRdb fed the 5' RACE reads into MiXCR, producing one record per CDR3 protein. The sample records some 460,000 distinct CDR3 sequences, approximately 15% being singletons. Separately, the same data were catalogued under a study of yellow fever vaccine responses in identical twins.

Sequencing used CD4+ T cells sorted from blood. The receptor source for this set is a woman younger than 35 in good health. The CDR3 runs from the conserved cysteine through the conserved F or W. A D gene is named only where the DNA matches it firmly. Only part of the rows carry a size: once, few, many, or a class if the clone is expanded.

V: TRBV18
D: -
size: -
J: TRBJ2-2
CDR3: CASLHGLSPGTGELFF
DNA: TGTGCCAGCTTGCATGGACTTAGCCCCGGCACCGGGGAGCTGTTTTTT

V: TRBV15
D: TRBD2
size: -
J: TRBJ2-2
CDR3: CATSSRLAAGELFF
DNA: TGTGCCACCAGCAGCCGACTAGCGGCCGGGGAGCTGTTTTTT

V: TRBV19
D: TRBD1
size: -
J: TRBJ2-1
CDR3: CASTQHQGVEQFF
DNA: TGTGCCAGTACCCAACATCAGGGGGTTGAGCAGTTCTTC

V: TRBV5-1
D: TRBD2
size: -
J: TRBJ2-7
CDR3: CASSLGTGPGRPYEQYF
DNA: TGCGCCAGCAGCTTGGGAACGGGCCCCGGGAGGCCCTACGAGCAGTACTTC

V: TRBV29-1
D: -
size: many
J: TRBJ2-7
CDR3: CSGRELGEQYF
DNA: TGCAGCGGCAGGGAGTTGGGCGAGCAGTACTTC

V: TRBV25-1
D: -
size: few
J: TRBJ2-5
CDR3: CASSDGGRETQYF
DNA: TGTGCCAGCAGTGATGGAGGGAGGGAGACCCAGTACTTC

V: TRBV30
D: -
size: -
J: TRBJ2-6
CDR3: CAWSLSGANVLTF
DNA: TGTGCCTGGAGTTTGTCTGGGGCCAACGTCCTGACTTTC

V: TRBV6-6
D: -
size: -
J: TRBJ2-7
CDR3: CASSLGDKEYF
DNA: TGTGCCAGCAGTTTAGGGGACAAAGAGTACTTC

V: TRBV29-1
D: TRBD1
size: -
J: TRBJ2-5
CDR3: CSVDRGPETQYF
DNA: TGCAGCGTAGACAGGGGGCCCGAGACCCAGTACTTC

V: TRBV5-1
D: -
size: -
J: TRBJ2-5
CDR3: CASSLGKGPQETQYF
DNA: TGCGCCAGCAGCTTAGGCAAGGGTCCCCAAGAGACCCAGTACTTC

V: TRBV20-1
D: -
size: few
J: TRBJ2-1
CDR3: CSATRGSPSYNEQFF
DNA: TGCAGTGCCACAAGGGGGAGCCCCTCCTACAATGAGCAGTTCTTC

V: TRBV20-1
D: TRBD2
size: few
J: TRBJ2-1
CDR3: CSAPLAGLEQFF
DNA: TGCAGTGCTCCTCTAGCGGGGCTTGAGCAGTTCTTC

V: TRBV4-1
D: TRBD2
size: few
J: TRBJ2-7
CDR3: CASSRELAGQSYEQYF
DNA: TGCGCCAGCAGCCGAGAACTAGCGGGGCAATCCTACGAGCAGTACTTC

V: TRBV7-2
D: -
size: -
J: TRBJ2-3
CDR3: CASSFSLGDTQYF
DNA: TGTGCCAGCAGCTTTAGCCTGGGGGATACGCAGTATTTT

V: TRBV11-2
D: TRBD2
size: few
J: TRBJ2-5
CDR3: CASSLDPSGGARETQYF
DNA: TGTGCCAGCAGCTTAGATCCTAGCGGGGGGGCGAGGGAGACCCAGTACTTC

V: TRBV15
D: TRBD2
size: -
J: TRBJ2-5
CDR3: CATSRGGAGGLETQYF
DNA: TGTGCCACCAGCAGAGGAGGGGCGGGAGGGTTAGAGACCCAGTACTTC

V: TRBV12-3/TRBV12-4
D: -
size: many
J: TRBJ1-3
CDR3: CASRPPPPGAGNTIYF
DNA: TGTGCCAGCAGGCCTCCCCCGCCGGGGGCTGGAAACACCATATATTTT

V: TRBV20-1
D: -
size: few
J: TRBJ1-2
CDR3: CSASPHGYTF
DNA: TGCAGTGCTAGTCCTCATGGCTACACCTTC

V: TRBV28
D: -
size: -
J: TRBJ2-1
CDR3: CASSYTGAGGHEQFF
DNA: TGTGCCAGCAGCTATACGGGGGCAGGGGGTCATGAGCAGTTCTTC

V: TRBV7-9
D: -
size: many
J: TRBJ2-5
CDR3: CASRGDRETQYF
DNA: TGTGCCAGCAGGGGAGACAGGGAGACCCAGTACTTC

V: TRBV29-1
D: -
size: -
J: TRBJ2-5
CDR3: CSVEDQSAGTQYF
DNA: TGCAGCGTTGAAGATCAATCGGCGGGGACCCAGTACTTC

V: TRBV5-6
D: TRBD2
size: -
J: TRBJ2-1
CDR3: CASRGGRAPYNEQFF
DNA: TGTGCCAGCAGGGGCGGGAGGGCCCCCTACAATGAGCAGTTCTTC

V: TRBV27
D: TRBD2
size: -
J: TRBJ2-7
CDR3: CASSSVAGRTYEQYF
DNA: TGTGCCAGCAGTTCCGTAGCGGGACGGACCTACGAGCAGTACTTC

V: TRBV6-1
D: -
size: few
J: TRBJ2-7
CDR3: CASRKDVPGPYEQYF
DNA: TGTGCCAGCAGAAAAGATGTCCCAGGGCCCTACGAGCAGTACTTC

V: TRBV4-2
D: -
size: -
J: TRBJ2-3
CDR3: CASSQRTVPSTDTQYF
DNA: TGTGCCAGCAGCCAAAGGACAGTTCCTAGCACAGATACGCAGTATTTT

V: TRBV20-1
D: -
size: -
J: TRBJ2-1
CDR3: CSASLGGSGTYNEQFF
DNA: TGCAGTGCTAGCCTCGGGGGTAGCGGCACATACAATGAGCAGTTCTTC

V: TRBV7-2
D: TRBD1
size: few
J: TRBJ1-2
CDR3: CASSARTGAYGYTF
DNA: TGTGCCAGCAGCGCCCGGACAGGCGCTTATGGCTACACCTTC